The 4 T cell receptor beta chains below come from one sample, sequenced in a study of tumor-infiltrating lymphocytes in primary liver carcinoma. Co-extracted RNA and DNA came from about 20-30 mg of unsorted bulk tissue. The investigators made TCR beta cDNA from approximately 0.5 ug total RNA, using a constant-region primer. For TCR beta, libraries were produced by three nested multiplex PCR rounds using slightly modified ARM-PCR. Primers for the first two PCR rounds were TRBV1-TRBV30 forward primers and a C-beta reverse primer (about 9 cycles per round). TCRdb itself ran the multiplex PCR reads through MiXCR, one entry per CDR3 protein. The sample records tens of thousands of distinct CDR3 sequences, almost 80% being singletons. Specimen: liver tumor tissue from sampling region 4. Subset of the sample: tumor region T4, right-lateral pole. The receptor source for this set is a woman under 40 with primary liver carcinoma and hepatitis B virus infection.

Notes on this clonotype: A much larger clone sits a single nucleotide away, making a read error possible. The chain carries TRBV29-1 and TRBJ2-2; 7 bases map to TRBD2. Germline loops: CDR1 SQVTM, CDR2 ANQGSEA. V shed 0 bases, J shed 10 bases, and the junction held 11 bases outside the gene matches. This CDR3 has 15 amino acids. The CDR3: CSVEDAAGAPEELFF. The CDR3, as DNA: TGCAGCGTTGAAGACGCCGCGGGAGCCCCCGAGGAGCTGTTTTTT.

The chain uses TRBV5-4 and TRBJ2-3, with D perhaps matching TRBD1 (5 bases). The CDR3 is made up of 17 amino acids. The germline V gene has CDR1 SGHNT and CDR2 YYREEE (reference sequence). V was clipped by 4 bases and J by 14 bases, with 32 bases between them. The CDR3 spells CASSVDGHPPPTDRRYF. In DNA, the CDR3 is TGTGCCAGCAGCGTAGACGGACACCCTCCGCCCACAGATAGGCGGTATTTT. Based on the CDR3 plus reference TRBV5-4 and TRBJ2-3, the full variable domain is ETGVTQSPTHLIKTRGQQVTLRCSSQSGHNTVSWYQQALGQGPQFIFQYYREEENGRGNFPPRFSGLQFPNYSSELNVNALELDDSALYLCASSVDGHPPPTDRRYFGPGTRLTVL.

To note about this clonotype: Mismatch with germline at one junction end may stem from a read error. V gene TRBV12-3 or TRBV12-4 combines with J gene TRBJ1-2; 8 nucleotides agree with TRBD1. The CDR3 consists of 13 residues. As DNA, the CDR3 is TGTGCTAGCAGTCGGACAGGGTTTAGAGGCTACATCTTC. This translates into CASSRTGFRGYIF.

Concerning this clonotype itself: Germline and junction disagree at one end, which may indicate a read error. The DNA for the CDR3 is TGTGCCAGCAGCTTGGACAGGGACAATGGGCAGTTTTTC. It is translated as CASSLDRDNGQFF. The chain recombines TRBV5-8 with TRBJ2-1; TRBD1 might be the D (6 bases). The germline V gene encodes CDR1 SGHTS and CDR2 YDEGEE. The CDR3 runs 13 residues.